This T cell receptor (beta chain) derives from a study of control samples from healthy donors and cancer patients. Libraries were prepared by immunoSEQ multiplex PCR; TCRdb keeps only in-frame clonotypes and omits some of them. The sample lists some 70,000 clones, 84% occurring once. The CDR3 spans 13 residues. Trimming pared 3 bases from V and 3 bases from J, leaving 9 bases between. CDR1 SGHDT and CDR2 YYEEEE come from the germline V gene. The TCR comes from a woman between 45 and 60 years old with lung cancer. V and J are TRBV5-6 and TRBJ1-1, with D possibly matching TRBD1 (6 bases). Sequencing used PBMCs. The CDR3 DNA is TGTGCCAGCAGCTCTAGGGGGTACACTGAAGCTTTCTTT. Residues: CASSSRGYTEAFF.